Below are 13 T cell receptor beta chains sequenced from a single sample in a study of CD8 T cells in Susac syndrome. RNA amounts of about 0.5 to 1 ug underwent reverse transcription with random hexamers. TCRdb itself ran the immunoSEQ multiplex PCR reads through MiXCR, one entry per CDR3 protein. In the table there are 230,000 or so distinct CDR3 sequences, 95% of which are singletons. Sequencing was carried out using CD4+ T cells from PBMCs. Every receptor here comes from a human donor with multiple sclerosis.

V is TRBV28 and J is TRBJ2-3, with TRBD2 identical over 12 bases. The CDR3 is 16 amino acids. CDR1 is MDHEN and CDR2 is SYDVKM in the germline V gene. The V and J ends lost 5 bases and 4 bases, in that order; junction bases with no gene match: 7. The CDR3 is CASSTSSGRAADTQYF. In nucleotides, the CDR3 is TGTGCCAGCAGTACTTCTAGCGGGAGGGCCGCAGATACGCAGTATTTT.

This chain joins TRBV29-1 and TRBJ1-2; D is ambiguous. Germline CDR1 SQVTM, CDR2 ANQGSEA. Trimming pared 4 bases from V and 4 bases from J, leaving 13 bases between. The length of the CDR3 is 13 residues. CDR3 coding DNA: TGCAGCGTTGTGGTAGGACGGCCCTATGGCTACACCTTC. Encoded protein: CSVVVGRPYGYTF.

V usage is TRBV29-1 and J usage is TRBJ2-1; D not certain. CDR3 length: 11 residues. V dropped 3 bases and J dropped 8 bases, with 8 bases sitting between them. Germline V CDR1 and CDR2: SQVTM, ANQGSEA. CDR3: CSVDRIDEQFF. Here the CDR3 DNA reads TGCAGCGTTGATCGAATCGATGAGCAGTTCTTC.

The chain recombines TRBV20-1 with TRBJ2-1, with a possible D match to TRBD2 (6 bases). Trimming removed 6 bases at V and 1 base at J, with 13 bases between. The CDR3 covers 14 residues. Germline V lookup: CDR1 DFQATT, CDR2 SNEGSKA (reference sequence). CDR3 nucleotides: TGCAGTGCCTTGCAGGGAGGATCCTACAATGAGCAGTTCTTC. It encodes CSALQGGSYNEQFF.

This clonotype occurred a few times. A read error may account for a junction end that differs from germline. CDR3 protein: CATRLGKNAEAFF. CDR3 bases: TGTGCCACCCGACTAGGGAAGAACGCTGAAGCTTTCTTT. This rearrangement joins TRBV6-1 to TRBJ1-1; no definite D call. Germline assignment: CDR1 MNHNS and CDR2 SASEGT. This CDR3 has 13 amino acids.

The chain links TRBV19 to TRBJ2-7; D perhaps matches TRBD1 (5 bases). From germline, CDR1 is LNHDA and CDR2 SQIVND (reference sequence). This CDR3 region has 13 residues. Trimming pared 5 bases from V and 0 bases from J, leaving 8 bases between. CDR3 in amino acids: CASSYRPSYEQYF. The CDR3 DNA reads as TGTGCCAGTAGTTACAGGCCCTCCTACGAGCAGTACTTC.

The chain carries TRBV2 and TRBJ1-6, with D unresolved. Germline CDR1 reads SNHLY; CDR2 reads FYNNEI. CDR3 length equals 15 residues. Trimming pared 2 bases from V and 9 bases from J, leaving 14 bases between. The CDR3 DNA reads TGTGCCAGCAGTGAAAAGACGCCTCGGATTTCACCCCTCCACTTT. Translation gives CASSEKTPRISPLHF.

The chain uses TRBV20-1 and TRBJ2-1; D call uncertain. The germline CDR1 and CDR2 sequences are DFQATT and SNEGSKA (reference sequence). This CDR3 is 15 amino acids long. V was trimmed by 3 bases and J by 0 bases, leaving 12 bases between them. CDR3 nucleotides: TGCAGTGCTAGGGGTGGGCCCAGCTCCTACAATGAGCAGTTCTTC. It is translated as CSARGGPSSYNEQFF.

The J gene is TRBJ2-3, the V gene TRBV5-1; no firm D call. V lost 2 bases to trimming and J lost 0 bases, with 7 bases between them. From germline, CDR1 is SGHRS and CDR2 YFSETQ. The CDR3 is 14 amino acids. The CDR3 bases are TGCGCCAGCAGCTTAGCCCAGAGCACAGATACGCAGTATTTT. Protein sequence: CASSLAQSTDTQYF.

The rearrangement links TRBV7-9 to TRBJ1-2; no firm D call. V lost 1 base to trimming and J lost 4 bases, with 7 bases between them. The CDR3 runs to 13 residues. Germline CDR1 is SEHNR and CDR2 is FQNEAQ (reference sequence). DNA for the CDR3: TGTGCCAGCAGCTTAGTCGCCGCCTATGGCTACACCTTC. This translates into CASSLVAAYGYTF.

The V call is TRBV29-1, the J call TRBJ1-2; D gene unclear. Deletions cut 4 bases from V and 5 bases from J, with 11 bases between. Germline CDR1 SQVTM, CDR2 ANQGSEA. The CDR3 runs 12 residues. CDR3 DNA sequence: TGCAGCGTTGGTTGGCAAGAATATGGCTACACCTTC. Translating it yields CSVGWQEYGYTF.

This chain joins TRBV3-1 and TRBJ2-5, with D uncertain. Trimming pared 0 bases from V and 3 bases from J, leaving 17 bases between. The germline gives CDR1 LGHDT, CDR2 YNNKEL (reference sequence). This CDR3 comprises 17 residues. The CDR3: CASSQDQANLQKETQYF. The CDR3 region has the DNA TGTGCCAGCAGCCAAGATCAGGCAAATCTACAGAAAGAGACCCAGTACTTC.

This chain links TRBV5-8 with TRBJ1-5; D not certain. This CDR3 region has 14 residues. The ends were cut back, 4 bases at V and 4 bases at J, with 12 bases in the middle. Germline lookup yields CDR1 SGHTS and CDR2 YDEGEE. CDR3 DNA: TGTGCCAGCAGCCTCTGGCAGGTAAATCAGCCCCAGCATTTT. Translation gives CASSLWQVNQPQHF.